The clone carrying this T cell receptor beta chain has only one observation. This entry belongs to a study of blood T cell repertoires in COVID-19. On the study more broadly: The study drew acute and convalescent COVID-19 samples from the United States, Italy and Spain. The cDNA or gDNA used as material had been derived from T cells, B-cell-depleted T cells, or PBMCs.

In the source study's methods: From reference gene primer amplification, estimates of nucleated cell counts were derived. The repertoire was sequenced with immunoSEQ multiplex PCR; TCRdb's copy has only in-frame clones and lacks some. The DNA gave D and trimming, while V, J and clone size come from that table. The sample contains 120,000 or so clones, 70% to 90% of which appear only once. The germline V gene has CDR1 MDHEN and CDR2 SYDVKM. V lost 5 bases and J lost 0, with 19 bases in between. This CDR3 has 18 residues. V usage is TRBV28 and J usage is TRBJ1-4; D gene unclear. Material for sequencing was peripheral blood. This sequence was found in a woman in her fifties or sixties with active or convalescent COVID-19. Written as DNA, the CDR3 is TGTGCCAGCAGTCCTATAGCGGGGAGAGTTGCAACTAATGAAAAACTGTTTTTT. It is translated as CASSPIAGRVATNEKLFF.